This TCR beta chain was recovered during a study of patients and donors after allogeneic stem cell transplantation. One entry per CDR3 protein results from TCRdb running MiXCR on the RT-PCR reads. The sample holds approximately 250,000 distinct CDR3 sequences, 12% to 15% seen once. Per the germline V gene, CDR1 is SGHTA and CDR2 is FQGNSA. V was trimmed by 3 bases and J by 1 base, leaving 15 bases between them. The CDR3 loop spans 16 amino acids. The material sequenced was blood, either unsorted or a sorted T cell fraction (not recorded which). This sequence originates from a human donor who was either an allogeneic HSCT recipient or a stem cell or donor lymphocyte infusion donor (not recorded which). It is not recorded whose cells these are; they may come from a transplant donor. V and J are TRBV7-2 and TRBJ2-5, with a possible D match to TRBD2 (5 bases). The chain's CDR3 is CASSFSVSAAQETQYF. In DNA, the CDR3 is TGTGCCAGCAGCTTCTCTGTATCAGCGGCCCAAGAGACCCAGTACTTC.